This T cell receptor beta chain was sequenced in a study of Ad26.COV2.S vaccination and SARS-CoV-2 variants. The assay was immunoSEQ multiplex PCR, and TCRdb's table has in-frame clones only and misses some. The table includes about 350,000 clones, about 88% detected once. V was pared by 5 bases and J by 4 bases, with 11 bases between. Germline V lookup: CDR1 SQVTM, CDR2 ANQGSEA. The CDR3 spans 13 residues. Treatment indicated: roughly 20 received Ad26.COV2.S at low or high dose, single or two shots; about five received placebo; per-sample allocation not given. Samples were taken on day 63 after the first vaccine or placebo injection.

The sample here was peripheral blood, taken in a trial of Ad26.COV2.S vaccine versus placebo. This rearrangement joins TRBV29-1 to TRBJ2-2; the D is unclear. The receptor was isolated from a person aged 18-60 years who received the Ad26.COV2.S COVID-19 vaccine or a placebo. The chain's CDR3 is CSVHRQVTGELFF. The CDR3 bases are TGCAGCGTTCATCGTCAAGTCACCGGGGAGCTGTTTTTT.